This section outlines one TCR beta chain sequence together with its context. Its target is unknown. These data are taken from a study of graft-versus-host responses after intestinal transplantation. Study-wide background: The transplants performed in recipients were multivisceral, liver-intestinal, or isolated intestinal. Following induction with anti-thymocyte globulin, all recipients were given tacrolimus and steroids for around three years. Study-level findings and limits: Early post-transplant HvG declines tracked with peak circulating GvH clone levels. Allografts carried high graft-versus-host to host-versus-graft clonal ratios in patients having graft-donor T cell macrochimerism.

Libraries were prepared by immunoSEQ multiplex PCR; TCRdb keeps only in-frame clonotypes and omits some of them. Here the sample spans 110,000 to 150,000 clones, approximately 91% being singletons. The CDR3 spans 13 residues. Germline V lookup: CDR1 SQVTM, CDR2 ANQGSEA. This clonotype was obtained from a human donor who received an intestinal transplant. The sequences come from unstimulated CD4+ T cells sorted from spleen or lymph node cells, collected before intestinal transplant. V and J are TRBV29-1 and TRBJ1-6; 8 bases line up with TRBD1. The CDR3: CREQQGGDSPLHF. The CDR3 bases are TGCAGGGAACAACAGGGGGGTGATTCACCCCTCCACTTT.